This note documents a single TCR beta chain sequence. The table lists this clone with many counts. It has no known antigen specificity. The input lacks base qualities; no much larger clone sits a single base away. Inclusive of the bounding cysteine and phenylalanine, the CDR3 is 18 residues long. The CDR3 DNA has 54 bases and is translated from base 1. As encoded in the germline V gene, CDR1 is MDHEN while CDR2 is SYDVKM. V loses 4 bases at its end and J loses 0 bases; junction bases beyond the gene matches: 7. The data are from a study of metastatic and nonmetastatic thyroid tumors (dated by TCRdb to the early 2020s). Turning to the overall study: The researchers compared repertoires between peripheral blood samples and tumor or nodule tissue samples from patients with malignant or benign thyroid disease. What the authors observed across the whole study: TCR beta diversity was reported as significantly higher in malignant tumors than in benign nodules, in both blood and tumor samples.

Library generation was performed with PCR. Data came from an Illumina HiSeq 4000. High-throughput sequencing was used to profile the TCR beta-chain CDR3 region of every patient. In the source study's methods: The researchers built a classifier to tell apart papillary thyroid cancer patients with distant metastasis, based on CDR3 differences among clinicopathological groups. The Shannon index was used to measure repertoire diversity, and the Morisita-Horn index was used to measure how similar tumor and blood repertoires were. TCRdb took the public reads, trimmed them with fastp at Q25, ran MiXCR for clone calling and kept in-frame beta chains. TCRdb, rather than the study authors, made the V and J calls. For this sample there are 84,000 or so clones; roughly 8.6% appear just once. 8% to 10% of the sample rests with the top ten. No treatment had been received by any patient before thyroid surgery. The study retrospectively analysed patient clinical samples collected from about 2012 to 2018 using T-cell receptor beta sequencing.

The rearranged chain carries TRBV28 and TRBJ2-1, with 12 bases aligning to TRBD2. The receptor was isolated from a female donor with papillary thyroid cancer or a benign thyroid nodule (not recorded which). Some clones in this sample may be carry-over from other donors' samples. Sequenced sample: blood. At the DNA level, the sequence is TGTGCCAGCAGTTCCCGGACTAGCGGGGCCTTCTCCTACAATGAGCAGTTCTTC. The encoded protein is CASSSRTSGAFSYNEQFF.